This T cell receptor (beta chain) stems from a study of blood T cell repertoires in COVID-19. Study at large: The samples span acute and convalescent COVID-19 from the United States, Italy and Spain. T cells, B-cell-depleted T cells, or PBMCs supplied cDNA or gDNA.

Per the original data handling: Using reference gene primer amplification, nucleated cell counts were estimated. Sequencing used immunoSEQ multiplex PCR; TCRdb keeps in-frame clones, though not all of them. From that table come the V and J calls and clone size; the DNA was used to work out D and trimming. Here the sample spans approximately 75,000 clones, 84% being singletons. Germline CDR1 reads MNHEY; CDR2 reads SVGEGT. Between the trimmed V and J ends, which lost 6 bases and 1 base, there was a span of 10 bases. The CDR3 has 14 residues. This clone came up once. The TCR was taken from a woman in her 50s with acute or convalescent COVID-19. The sample comprised peripheral blood. The J gene is TRBJ1-5, the V gene TRBV6-2 or TRBV6-3; maybe TRBD1 (6 bases). CDR3 sequence (DNA): TGTGCCAGCAGCCCTACAGGGAGCAATCAGCCCCAGCATTTT. Protein product: CASSPTGSNQPQHF.